Below, one TCR beta chain is given with its context. The CDR3 extends over 16 amino acids. V lost 4 bases, J lost 2 bases, and 15 bases lay in between. CDR1 KGHSH and CDR2 LQKENI come from the germline V gene. Authors' processing steps: Nucleated cell number was recorded as an estimate derived from reference gene primer amplification. Clones were read by immunoSEQ multiplex PCR, and TCRdb kept only the in-frame ones, dropping some. The V and J calls and clone size are taken from that table; D and trimming were inferred from the DNA. The sample yields 200,000 to 250,000 clones, more than 75% seen once. This entry belongs to a study of blood T cell repertoires in COVID-19. At the level of the study: Material from acute and convalescent COVID-19 was sourced from the United States, Italy and Spain. Sample material is recorded as cDNA or gDNA derived from T cells, B-cell-depleted T cells, or PBMCs.

The source of this sequence is a man between 40 and 49 years old with acute or convalescent COVID-19. Sequences were obtained from peripheral blood. J is TRBJ1-5 and V is TRBV18; possibly TRBD1 for D (5 bases). CDR3 region: CASSRTGGGGNQPQHF. Written as DNA, the CDR3 is TGTGCCAGCTCACGAACCGGGGGAGGGGGCAATCAGCCCCAGCATTTT.